This TCR beta chain was sequenced for a study of blood T cell repertoires in COVID-19. CDR3 length equals 16 residues. V lost 5 bases, J lost 0 bases, and 4 bases stayed unmatched. The germline V gene has CDR1 ENHRY and CDR2 SYGVKD. As originally analysed: Estimates of nucleated cell counts were drawn from the amplification of reference gene primers. The method was immunoSEQ multiplex PCR; TCRdb's version includes in-frame clones alone and lacks a portion of them. The V and J calls and clone size are taken from that table; D and trimming were inferred from the DNA. Here the sample spans almost 200,000 clones, approximately 86% being singletons.

This TCR came from a man aged 60-69 years with COVID-19, enrolled during active disease. V usage is TRBV10-3 and J usage is TRBJ2-3; 11 bases line up with TRBD1. Sequences were obtained from peripheral blood. The CDR3 nucleotides are TGTGCCATCAGTCCCGGACAGGGGGCAAGCACAGATACGCAGTATTTT. It yields the protein CAISPGQGASTDTQYF.